The T cell receptor beta chain described here comes from a study of T cells after yellow fever vaccination. TCRdb reanalysed the 5' RACE reads using MiXCR and keeps one entry per CDR3 protein. This table has 150,000 to 200,000 distinct CDR3 sequences, 7% to 10% appearing once. For this clonotype: Its antigen is unidentified.

This CDR3 spans 15 amino acids. Losses at the gene ends were 0 bases for V and 5 bases for J; bases not matched to a gene: 7. Germline V CDR1 and CDR2: SGHKS, YYEKEE (reference sequence). General observations from the study: The secondary response was weaker, and its peak arrived faster, on day 5 versus 15. Reappearing after the booster were most of the clones from primary vaccination (96% CD4, about 88% CD8).

The sequence came from a man aged 18-30 years who received the YFV17D yellow fever vaccine. The sequences come from CD8+ T cells sorted from PBMCs, collected 45 days after the yellow fever booster vaccination. The rearrangement uses TRBV5-5 and TRBJ2-7; 8 bases fit TRBD1. The CDR3 DNA follows: TGTGCCAGCAGCTTGGTGATCGACAGGGGCAACGAGCAGTACGTC. The encoded protein is CASSLVIDRGNEQYV.